The T cell receptor beta chain under discussion was sequenced for a study of early T cells in non-severe SARS-CoV-2 infection (dated by TCRdb to the early 2020s). Regarding the study in general: Bulk RNA from unsorted whole blood was used for TCR sequencing, so alpha and beta chains could not be paired.

What the research found in general, with its limitations: Matching against VDJdb was skewed toward anti-spike CD8 responses, likely underestimated virus-specific expansions, and missed private and CD4 specificities.

Receptors were amplified or captured by 5' RACE. For sequencing, a NextSeq 500 was employed. Unique molecular identifiers were attached to individual cDNA molecules in the TCR library protocol so that sequencing error and PCR bias could be corrected. TCR alpha and beta chains were both sequenced, and the abundances of alpha and beta sequences in each sample were closely correlated with each other. In the paper's pipeline: V gene, J gene and CDR3 annotation of TCR sequences was performed with Decombinator V4. TCRs were defined as expanded if a significant change between any two time points was detected under a Poisson model with p below 0.0001. Abundances of TCRs were expressed as counts per million after normalisation to the total number of TCRs sequenced in each sample. MAIT TCRs were defined by TRAV1-2 paired with TRAJ12, TRAJ20 or TRAJ33, and iNKT TCRs by TRAV10 paired with TRAJ18. A search of VDJdb, accessed on 1 November 2021, was run for TCRs annotated to CMV, EBV and SARS-CoV-2, with TCRs annotated for multiple antigens excluded. TCRdb reran the public reads through fastp at Q25 and MiXCR, keeping productive beta chains. CDR3 protein sequences are deduplicated, and each keeps its most common genes and DNA. V and J calls and clone size were set by TCRdb, not the authors. For this sample the table gives tens of thousands of distinct CDR3 sequences, of which roughly a sixth were detected only once. In total, the top ten clones hold around 9.8% of the sample.

This clonotype was counted between two and nine times. What this receptor recognizes is not known. Base-call qualities are not available, and no considerably larger clone is one nucleotide away. The study was a case-control design nested within a healthcare worker cohort in London, UK, with weekly nasopharyngeal swab PCR tests and blood sampling. Between 23 and 31 March 2020, the week of the UK lockdown, healthcare workers were enrolled and then followed up weekly for as long as 16 weeks. The germline V end is reduced by 5 bases and the J end by 12 bases; junction bases left unmatched: 4. For CDR1 and CDR2, the germline V gene (reference sequence) lists LNHDA and SQIVND. From the cysteine up to the phenylalanine, the CDR3 has a length of 12 residues. Only CDR3 DNA remains: 36 bases, in frame from the first base.

Recombination connected TRBV19 to TRBJ2-2; TRBD1 matches 9 bases in the middle. Sequences were derived from whole blood, sampled at baseline. This TCR derives from an adult who was a healthcare worker with PCR-confirmed SARS-CoV-2 infection or an uninfected control (not recorded which). The CDR3 region has the sequence CASSPGQGKLFF. The DNA sequence is TGTGCCAGTAGTCCCGGACAGGGGAAGCTGTTTTTT.